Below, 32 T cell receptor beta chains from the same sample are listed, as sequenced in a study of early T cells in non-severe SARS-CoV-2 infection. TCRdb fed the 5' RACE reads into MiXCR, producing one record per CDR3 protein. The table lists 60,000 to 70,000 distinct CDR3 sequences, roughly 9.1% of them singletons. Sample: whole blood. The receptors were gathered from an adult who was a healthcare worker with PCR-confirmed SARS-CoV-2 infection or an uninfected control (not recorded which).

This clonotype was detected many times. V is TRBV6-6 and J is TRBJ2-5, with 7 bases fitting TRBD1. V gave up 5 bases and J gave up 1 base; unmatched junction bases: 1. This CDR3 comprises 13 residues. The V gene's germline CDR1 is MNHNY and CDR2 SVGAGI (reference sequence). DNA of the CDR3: TGTGCCAGCAGTGGACAGGTCCAAGAGACCCAGTACTTC. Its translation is CASSGQVQETQYF.

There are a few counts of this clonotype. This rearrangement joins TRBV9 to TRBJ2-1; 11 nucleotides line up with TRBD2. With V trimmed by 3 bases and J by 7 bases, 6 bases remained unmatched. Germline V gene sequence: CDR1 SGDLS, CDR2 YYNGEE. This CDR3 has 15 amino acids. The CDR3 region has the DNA TGTGCCAGCAGCGGAACTAGCGGGAGAGGTAATGAGCAGTTCTTC. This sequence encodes CASSGTSGRGNEQFF. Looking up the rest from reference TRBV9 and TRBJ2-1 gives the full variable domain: DSGVTQTPKHLITATGQRVTLRCSPRSGDLSVYWYQQSLDQGLQFLIQYYNGEERAKGNILERFSAQQFPDLHSELNLSSLELGDSALYFCASSGTSGRGNEQFFGPGTRLTVL.

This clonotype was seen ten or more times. In DNA, the CDR3 is TGTGCCAGCAGTTTGAGTTTAGGGGTCTACGAGCAGTACTTC. It encodes CASSLSLGVYEQYF. The chain couples TRBV12-3 or TRBV12-4 to TRBJ2-7, with TRBD1 as a possible D gene (5 bases). This CDR3 contains 14 residues. Trimming shortened V by 3 bases and J by 3 bases, and 12 bases separated the two germline ends.

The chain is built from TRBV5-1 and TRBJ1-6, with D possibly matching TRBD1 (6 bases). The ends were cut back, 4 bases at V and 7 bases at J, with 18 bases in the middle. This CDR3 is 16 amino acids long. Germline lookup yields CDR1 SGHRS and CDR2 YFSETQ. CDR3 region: CASSALPGAGNSPLHF. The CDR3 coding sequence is TGCGCCAGCAGCGCCCTGCCAGGGGCGGGGAATTCACCCCTCCACTTT.

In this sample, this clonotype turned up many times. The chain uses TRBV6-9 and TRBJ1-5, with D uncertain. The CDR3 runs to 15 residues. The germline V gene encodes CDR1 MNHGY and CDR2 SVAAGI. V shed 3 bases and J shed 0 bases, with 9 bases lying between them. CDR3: CASSYDSNSNQPQHF. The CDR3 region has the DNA TGTGCCAGCAGTTACGACTCTAATAGCAATCAGCCCCAGCATTTT.

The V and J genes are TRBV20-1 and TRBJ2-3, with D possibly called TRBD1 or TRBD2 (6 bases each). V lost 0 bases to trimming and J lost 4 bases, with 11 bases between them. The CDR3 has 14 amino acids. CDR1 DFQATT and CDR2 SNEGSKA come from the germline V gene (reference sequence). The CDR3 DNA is TGCAGTGCTAGAGATCTGAGGGGGGCAGATACGCAGTATTTT. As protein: CSARDLRGADTQYF.

The CDR3 bases are TGTGCCAGCAGCCAAGAGAGGGCCAGAAACACCATATATTTT. It specifies CASSQERARNTIYF. V usage is TRBV3-1 and J usage is TRBJ1-3; the D is unclear. Trimming took 0 bases from V and 5 from J, leaving 8 bases between them. Looked up from germline, CDR1 is LGHDT and CDR2 is YNNKEL (reference sequence). The length of the CDR3 is 14 residues.

The CDR3 loop is CASSEGREFEQFF. The CDR3 bases are TGCGCCAGCAGTGAAGGACGGGAGTTTGAGCAGTTCTTC. The V call is TRBV10-2, the J call TRBJ2-1; TRBD2 is a possible D gene (6 bases). The germline V gene has CDR1 WSHSY and CDR2 SAAADI. The length of the CDR3 is 13 residues. V lost 3 bases to trimming and J lost 9 bases, with 12 bases between them.

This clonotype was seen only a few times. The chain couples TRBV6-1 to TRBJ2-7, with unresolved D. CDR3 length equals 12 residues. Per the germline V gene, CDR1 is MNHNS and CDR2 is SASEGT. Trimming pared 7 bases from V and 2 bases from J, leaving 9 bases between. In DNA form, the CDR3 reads TGTGCCAGCATCGAGGTCCCCTACGAGCAGTACTTC. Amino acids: CASIEVPYEQYF.

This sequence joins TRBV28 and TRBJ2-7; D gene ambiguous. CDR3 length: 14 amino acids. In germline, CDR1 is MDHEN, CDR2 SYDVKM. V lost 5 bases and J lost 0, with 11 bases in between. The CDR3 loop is CASSRLLRSYEQYF. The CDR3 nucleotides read TGTGCCAGCAGTAGACTCTTGCGCTCCTACGAGCAGTACTTC.

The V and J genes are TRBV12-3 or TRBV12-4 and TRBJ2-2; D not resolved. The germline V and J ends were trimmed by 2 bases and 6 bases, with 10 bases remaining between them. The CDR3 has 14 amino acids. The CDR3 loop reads CASSLLRAAGELFF. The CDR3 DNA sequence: TGTGCCAGCAGTTTACTCCGCGCCGCCGGGGAGCTGTTTTTT.

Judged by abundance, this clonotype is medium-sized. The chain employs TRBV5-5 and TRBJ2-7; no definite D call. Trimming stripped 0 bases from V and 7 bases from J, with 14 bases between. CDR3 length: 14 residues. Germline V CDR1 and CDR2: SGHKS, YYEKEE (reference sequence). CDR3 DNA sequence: TGTGCCAGCAGCTTGGACGTGGGGTCTCGGGAGCAGTACTTC. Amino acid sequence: CASSLDVGSREQYF.

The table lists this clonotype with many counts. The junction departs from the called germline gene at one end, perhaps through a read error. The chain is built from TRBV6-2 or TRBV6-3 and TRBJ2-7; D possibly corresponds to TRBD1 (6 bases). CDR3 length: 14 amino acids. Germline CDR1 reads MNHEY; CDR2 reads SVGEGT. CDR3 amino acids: CASSETGAYRLAGF. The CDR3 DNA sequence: TGTGCCAGCAGCGAGACAGGAGCTTACAGGTTGGCAGGCTTC.

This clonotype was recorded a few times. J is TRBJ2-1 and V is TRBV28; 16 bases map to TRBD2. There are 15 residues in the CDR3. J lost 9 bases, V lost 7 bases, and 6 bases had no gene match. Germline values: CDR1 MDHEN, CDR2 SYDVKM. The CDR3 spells CASIAGTSGRGEQFF. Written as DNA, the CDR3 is TGTGCCAGCATCGCCGGGACTAGCGGGAGGGGTGAGCAGTTCTTC.

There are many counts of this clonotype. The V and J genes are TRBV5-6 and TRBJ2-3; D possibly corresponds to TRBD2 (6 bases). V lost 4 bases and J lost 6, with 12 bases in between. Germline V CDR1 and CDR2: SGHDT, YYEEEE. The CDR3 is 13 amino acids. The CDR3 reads CASSQGLKDTQYF. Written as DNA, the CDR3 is TGTGCCAGCAGCCAAGGACTAAAGGATACGCAGTATTTT.

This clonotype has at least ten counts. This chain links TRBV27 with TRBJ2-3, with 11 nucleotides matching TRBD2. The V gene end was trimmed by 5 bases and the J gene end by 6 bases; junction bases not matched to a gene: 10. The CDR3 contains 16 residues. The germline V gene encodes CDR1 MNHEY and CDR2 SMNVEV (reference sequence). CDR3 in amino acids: CASSRVAGGPVDTQYF. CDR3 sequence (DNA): TGTGCCAGCAGTAGAGTAGCGGGAGGGCCAGTGGATACGCAGTATTTT.

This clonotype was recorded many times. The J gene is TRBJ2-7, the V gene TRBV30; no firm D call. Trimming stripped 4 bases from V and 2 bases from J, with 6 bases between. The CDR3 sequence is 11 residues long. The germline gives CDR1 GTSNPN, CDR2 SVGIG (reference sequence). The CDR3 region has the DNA TGTGCCTGGAATCGAGCCTACGAGCAGTACTTC. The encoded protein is CAWNRAYEQYF.

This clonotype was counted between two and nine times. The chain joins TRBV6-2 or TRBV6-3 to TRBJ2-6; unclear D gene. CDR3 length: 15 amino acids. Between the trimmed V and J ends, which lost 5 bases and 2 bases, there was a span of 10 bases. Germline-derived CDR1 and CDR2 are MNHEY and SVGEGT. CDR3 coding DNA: TGTGCCAGCAGTCGATGGGTGACTGGGGCCAACGTCCTGACTTTC. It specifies CASSRWVTGANVLTF.

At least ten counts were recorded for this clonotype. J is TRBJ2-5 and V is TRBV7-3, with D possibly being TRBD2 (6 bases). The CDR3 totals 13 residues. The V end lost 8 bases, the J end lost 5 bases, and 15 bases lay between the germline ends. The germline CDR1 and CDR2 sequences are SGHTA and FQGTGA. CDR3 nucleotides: TGTGCCAGCTCGGCGGGAAATCTGGAGACCCAGTACTTC. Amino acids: CASSAGNLETQYF.

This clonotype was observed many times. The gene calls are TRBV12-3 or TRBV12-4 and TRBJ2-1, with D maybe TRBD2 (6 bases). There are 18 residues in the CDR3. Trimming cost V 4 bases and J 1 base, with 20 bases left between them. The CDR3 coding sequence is TGTGCCAGCAGTTCCAATAACGGGCGGGAAGGGTCCTACAATGAGCAGTTCTTC. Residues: CASSSNNGREGSYNEQFF.

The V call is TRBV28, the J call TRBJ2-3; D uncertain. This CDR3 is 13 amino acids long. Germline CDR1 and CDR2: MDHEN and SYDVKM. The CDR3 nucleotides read TGTGCTTTCTCGAAACCAAGCACAGATACGCAGTATTTT. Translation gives CAFSKPSTDTQYF.

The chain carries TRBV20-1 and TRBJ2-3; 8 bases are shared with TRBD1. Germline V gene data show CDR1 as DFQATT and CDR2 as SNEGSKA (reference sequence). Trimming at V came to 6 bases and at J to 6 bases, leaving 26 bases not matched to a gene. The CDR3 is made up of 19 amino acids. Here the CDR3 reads CSALTSGQGFGPSGDTQYF. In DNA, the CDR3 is TGCAGTGCGCTTACCTCCGGACAGGGTTTTGGTCCGTCAGGTGATACGCAGTATTTT.

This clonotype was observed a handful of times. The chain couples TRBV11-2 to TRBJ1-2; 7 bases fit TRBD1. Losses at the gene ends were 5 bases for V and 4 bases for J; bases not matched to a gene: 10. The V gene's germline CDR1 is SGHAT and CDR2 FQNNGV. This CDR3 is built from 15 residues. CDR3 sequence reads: CASSPLQGNFYGYTF. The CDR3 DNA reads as TGTGCCAGCAGCCCACTACAGGGGAACTTCTATGGCTACACCTTC. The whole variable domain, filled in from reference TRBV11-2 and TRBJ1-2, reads EAGVAQSPRYKIIEKRQSVAFWCNPISGHATLYWYQQILGQGPKLLIQFQNNGVVDDSQLPKDRFSAERLKGVDSTLKIQPAKLEDSAVYLCASSPLQGNFYGYTFGSGTRLTVV.

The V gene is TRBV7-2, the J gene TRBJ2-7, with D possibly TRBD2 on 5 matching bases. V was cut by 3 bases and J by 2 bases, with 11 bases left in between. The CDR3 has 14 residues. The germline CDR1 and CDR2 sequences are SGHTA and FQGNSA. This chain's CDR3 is CASSLSGSPYEQYF. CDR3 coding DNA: TGTGCCAGCAGCTTGTCGGGGAGCCCCTACGAGCAGTACTTC. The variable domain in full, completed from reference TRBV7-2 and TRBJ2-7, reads GAGVSQSPSNKVTEKGKDVELRCDPISGHTALYWYRQSLGQGLEFLIYFQGNSAPDKSGLPSDRFSAERTGGSVSTLTIQRTQQEDSAVYLCASSLSGSPYEQYFGPGTRLTVT.

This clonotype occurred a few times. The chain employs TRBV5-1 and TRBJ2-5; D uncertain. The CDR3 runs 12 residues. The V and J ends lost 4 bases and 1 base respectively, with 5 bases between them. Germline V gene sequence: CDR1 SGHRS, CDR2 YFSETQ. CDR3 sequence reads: CASSQTQETQYF. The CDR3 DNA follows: TGCGCCAGCAGCCAGACCCAAGAGACCCAGTACTTC.

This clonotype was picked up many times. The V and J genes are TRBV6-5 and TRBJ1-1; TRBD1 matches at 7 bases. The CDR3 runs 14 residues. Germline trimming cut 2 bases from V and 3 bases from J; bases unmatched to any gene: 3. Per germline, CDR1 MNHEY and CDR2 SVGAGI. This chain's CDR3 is CASSYGTGDTEAFF. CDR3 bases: TGTGCCAGCAGTTACGGTACAGGGGACACTGAAGCTTTCTTT.

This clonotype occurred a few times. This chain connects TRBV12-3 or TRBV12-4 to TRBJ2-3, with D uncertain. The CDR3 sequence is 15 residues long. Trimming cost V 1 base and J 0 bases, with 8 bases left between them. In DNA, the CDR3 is TGTGCCAGCAGTTTAGGGGCAGGAAGCACAGATACGCAGTATTTT. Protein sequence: CASSLGAGSTDTQYF.

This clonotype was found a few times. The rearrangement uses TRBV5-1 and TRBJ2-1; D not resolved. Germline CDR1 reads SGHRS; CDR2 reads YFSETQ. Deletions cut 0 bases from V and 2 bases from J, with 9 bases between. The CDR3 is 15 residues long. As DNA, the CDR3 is TGCGCCAGCAGCTTGGAGTCCACGGCCTACAATGAGCAGTTCTTC. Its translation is CASSLESTAYNEQFF.

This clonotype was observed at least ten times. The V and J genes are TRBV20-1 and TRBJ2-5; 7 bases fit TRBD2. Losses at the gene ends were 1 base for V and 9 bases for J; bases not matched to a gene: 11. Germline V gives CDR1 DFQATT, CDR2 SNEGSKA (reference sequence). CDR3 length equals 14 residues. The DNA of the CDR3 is TGCAGTGCTAGAGTGGCTAGCGGAGGGGTGGCCCAGTACTTC. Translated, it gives CSARVASGGVAQYF.

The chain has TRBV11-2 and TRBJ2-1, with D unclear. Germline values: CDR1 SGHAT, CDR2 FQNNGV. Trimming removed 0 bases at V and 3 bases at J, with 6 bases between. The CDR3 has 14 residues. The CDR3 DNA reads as TGTGCCAGCAGCTTAGAAAGGATCTACAATGAGCAGTTCTTC. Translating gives CASSLERIYNEQFF.

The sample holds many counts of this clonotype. The CDR3 spells CASSPADRDTEAFF. The CDR3, as DNA: TGCGCCAGCAGCCCAGCGGACAGGGACACTGAAGCTTTCTTT. V and J are TRBV4-1 and TRBJ1-1, with 8 bases fitting TRBD1. The J segment lost 3 bases and the V segment lost 4 bases, leaving 4 bases of the junction unmatched. The germline V gene has CDR1 MGHRA and CDR2 YSYEKL. The CDR3 length is 14 residues.

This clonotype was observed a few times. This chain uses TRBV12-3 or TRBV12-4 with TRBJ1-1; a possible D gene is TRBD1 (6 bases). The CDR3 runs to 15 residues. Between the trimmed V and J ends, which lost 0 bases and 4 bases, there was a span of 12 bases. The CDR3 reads CASSLALGGATEAFF. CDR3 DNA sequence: TGTGCCAGCAGTTTAGCGCTCGGGGGGGCCACTGAAGCTTTCTTT.